Sequencing of this T cell receptor beta chain was carried out in a study of CD8 T cells in ankylosing spondylitis. General study points: According to the report, clones linked to the disease were significantly enriched in matched synovial fluid samples taken from ankylosing spondylitis patients. Disease-linked clones, CD8+, were relatively rare in peripheral blood.

A word on this clonotype: Its antigen is currently unknown.

Quantitative barcoded 5'-RACE was used to prepare TCR beta libraries. TCRdb fed the 5' RACE reads into MiXCR, producing one record per CDR3 protein. The table has roughly 180,000 distinct CDR3 sequences, around 13% seen once. The V end was cut by 1 base, the J end by 8 bases, with 6 bases between. Germline V lookup: CDR1 SEHNR, CDR2 FQNEAQ (reference sequence). This CDR3 spans 12 amino acids. This rearrangement joins TRBV7-9 to TRBJ2-1; D gene uncertain. This TCR was sampled from a male donor with ankylosing spondylitis or in good health (not recorded which). Source material: blood, either unsorted or a sorted T cell fraction (not recorded which). Here the CDR3 DNA reads TGTGCCAGCAGCTTAGGAAGCGATGAGCAGTTCTTC. Protein sequence: CASSLGSDEQFF.